This note documents a single TCR beta chain sequence. This record belongs to a study of blood T cell repertoires in COVID-19. Study-wide background: Collection of acute and convalescent COVID-19 samples took place in the United States, Italy and Spain.

The method was immunoSEQ multiplex PCR; TCRdb's version includes in-frame clones alone and lacks a portion of them. The sample has just over 200,000 clones, over 75% seen once. Losses at the gene ends were 5 bases for V and 5 bases for J; bases not matched to a gene: 7. This CDR3 is built from 14 residues. Per the germline V gene, CDR1 is SGHTS and CDR2 is YDEGEE. The receptor comes from a man of 80 years or more with acute or convalescent COVID-19. This sequence joins TRBV5-8 and TRBJ1-2, with 9 positions matching TRBD1. Input material: peripheral blood. CDR3 DNA: TGTGCCAGCAGACGGACAGGGGCTACATATGGCTACACCTTC. Encoded protein: CASRRTGATYGYTF.